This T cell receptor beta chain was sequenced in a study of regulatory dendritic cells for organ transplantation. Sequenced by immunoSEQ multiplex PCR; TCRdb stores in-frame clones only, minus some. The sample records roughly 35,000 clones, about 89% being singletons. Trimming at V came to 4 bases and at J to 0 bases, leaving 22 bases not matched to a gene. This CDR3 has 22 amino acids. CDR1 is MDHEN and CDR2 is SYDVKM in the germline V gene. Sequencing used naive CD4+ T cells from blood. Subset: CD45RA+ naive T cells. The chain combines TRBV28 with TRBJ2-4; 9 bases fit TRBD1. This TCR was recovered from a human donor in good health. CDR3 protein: CASSSHTSGTGSSPLAKNIQYF. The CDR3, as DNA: TGTGCCAGCAGTTCGCACACCTCTGGGACAGGGAGCTCTCCTCTAGCCAAAAACATTCAGTACTTC.